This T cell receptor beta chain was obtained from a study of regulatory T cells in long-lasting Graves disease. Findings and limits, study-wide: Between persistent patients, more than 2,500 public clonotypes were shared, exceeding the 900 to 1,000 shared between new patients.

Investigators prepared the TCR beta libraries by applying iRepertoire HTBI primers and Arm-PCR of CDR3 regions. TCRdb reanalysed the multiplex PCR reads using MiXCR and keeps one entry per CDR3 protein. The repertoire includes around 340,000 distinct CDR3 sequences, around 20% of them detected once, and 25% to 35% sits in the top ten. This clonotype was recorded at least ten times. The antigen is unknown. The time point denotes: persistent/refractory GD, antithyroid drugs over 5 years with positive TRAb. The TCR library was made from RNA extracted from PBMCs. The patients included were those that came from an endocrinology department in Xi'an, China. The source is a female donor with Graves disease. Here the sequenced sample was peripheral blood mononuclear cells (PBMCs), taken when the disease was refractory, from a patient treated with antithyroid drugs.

The CDR3 region is CASSMGGQTEAFF. The CDR3 DNA reads as TGTGCCAGTAGTATGGGGGGTCAAACTGAAGCTTTCTTT. The rearrangement joins TRBV19 to TRBJ1-1, with a tentative D call TRBD1 (5 bases). CDR1 and CDR2 from the germline V gene are LNHDA and SQIVND (reference sequence). The CDR3 has 13 residues. V was pared by 3 bases and J by 5 bases, with 10 bases between.